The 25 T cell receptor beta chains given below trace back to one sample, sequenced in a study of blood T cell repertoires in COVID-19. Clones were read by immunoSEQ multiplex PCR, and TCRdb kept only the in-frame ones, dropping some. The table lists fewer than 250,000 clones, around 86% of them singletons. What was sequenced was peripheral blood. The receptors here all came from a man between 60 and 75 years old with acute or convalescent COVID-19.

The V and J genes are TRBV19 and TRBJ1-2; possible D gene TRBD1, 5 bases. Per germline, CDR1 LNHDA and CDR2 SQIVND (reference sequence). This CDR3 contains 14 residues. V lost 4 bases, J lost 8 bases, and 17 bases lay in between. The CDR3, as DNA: TGTGCCAGTAGTACTTCGACAGCTCTACCCGGCTACACCTTC. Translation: CASSTSTALPGYTF.

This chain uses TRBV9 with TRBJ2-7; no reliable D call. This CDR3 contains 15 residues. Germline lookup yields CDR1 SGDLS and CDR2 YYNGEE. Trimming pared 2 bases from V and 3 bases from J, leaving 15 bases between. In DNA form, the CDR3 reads TGTGCCAGCAGCGTGGGCGCCACTTATGGCTACGAGCAGTACTTC. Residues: CASSVGATYGYEQYF.

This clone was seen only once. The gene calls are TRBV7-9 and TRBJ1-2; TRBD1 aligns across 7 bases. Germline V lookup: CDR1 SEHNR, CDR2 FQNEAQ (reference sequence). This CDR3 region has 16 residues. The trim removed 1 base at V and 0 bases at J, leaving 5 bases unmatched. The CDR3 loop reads CASSLVSRGSNYGYTF. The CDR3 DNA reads TGTGCCAGCAGCTTAGTCAGCAGGGGGTCTAACTATGGCTACACCTTC.

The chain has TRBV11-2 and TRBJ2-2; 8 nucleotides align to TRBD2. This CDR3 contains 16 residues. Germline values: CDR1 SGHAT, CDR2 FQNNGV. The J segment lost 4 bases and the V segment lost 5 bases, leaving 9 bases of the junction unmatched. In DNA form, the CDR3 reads TGTGCCAGCAGCCCGACGGGGGGGCTCCGCACCGGGGAGCTGTTTTTT. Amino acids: CASSPTGGLRTGELFF.

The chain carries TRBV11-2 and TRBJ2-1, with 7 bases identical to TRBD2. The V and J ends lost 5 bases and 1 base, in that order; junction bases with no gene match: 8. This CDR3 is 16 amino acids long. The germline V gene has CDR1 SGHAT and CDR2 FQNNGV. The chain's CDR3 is CASSRVRGLSYNEQFF. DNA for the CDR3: TGTGCCAGCAGCCGAGTGCGGGGGTTGTCCTACAATGAGCAGTTCTTC.

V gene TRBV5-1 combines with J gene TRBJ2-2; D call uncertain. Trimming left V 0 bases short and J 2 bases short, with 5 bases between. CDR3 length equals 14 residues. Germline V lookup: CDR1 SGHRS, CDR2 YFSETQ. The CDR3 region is CASSLDSNTGELFF. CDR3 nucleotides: TGCGCCAGCAGCTTGGACAGCAACACCGGGGAGCTGTTTTTT.

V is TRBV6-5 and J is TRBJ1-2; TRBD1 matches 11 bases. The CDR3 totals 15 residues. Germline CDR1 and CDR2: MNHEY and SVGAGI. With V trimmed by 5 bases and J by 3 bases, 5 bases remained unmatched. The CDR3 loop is CASSLDRGLYYGYTF. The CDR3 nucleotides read TGTGCCAGCAGTCTGGACAGGGGGCTTTACTATGGCTACACCTTC.

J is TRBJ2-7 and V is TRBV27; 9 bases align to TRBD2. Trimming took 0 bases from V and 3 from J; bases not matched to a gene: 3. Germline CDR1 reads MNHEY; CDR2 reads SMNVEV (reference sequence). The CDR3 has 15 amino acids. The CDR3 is CASSLSASGDYEQYF. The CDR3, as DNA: TGTGCCAGCAGTTTATCGGCTAGCGGGGACTACGAGCAGTACTTC.

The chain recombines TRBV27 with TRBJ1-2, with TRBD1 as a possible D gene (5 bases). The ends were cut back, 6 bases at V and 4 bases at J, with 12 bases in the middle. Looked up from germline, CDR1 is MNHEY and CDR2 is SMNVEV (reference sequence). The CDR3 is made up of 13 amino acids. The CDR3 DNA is TGTGCCAGCAGCAAGACAGCCCTCTATGGCTACACCTTC. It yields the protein CASSKTALYGYTF.

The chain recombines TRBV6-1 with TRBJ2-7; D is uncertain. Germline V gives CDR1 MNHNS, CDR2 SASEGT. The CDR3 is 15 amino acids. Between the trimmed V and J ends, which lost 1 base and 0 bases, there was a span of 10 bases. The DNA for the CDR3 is TGTGCCAGCAGTGAAGTCCCCCAAATCTCCTACGAGCAGTACTTC. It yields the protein CASSEVPQISYEQYF.

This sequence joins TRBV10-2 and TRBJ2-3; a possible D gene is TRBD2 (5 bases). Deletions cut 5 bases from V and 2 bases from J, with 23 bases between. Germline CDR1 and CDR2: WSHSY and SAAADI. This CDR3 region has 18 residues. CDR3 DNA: TGCGCCAGCAGTCGGTCGGGAACTACCAGACCAAACACAGATACGCAGTATTTT. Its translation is CASSRSGTTRPNTDTQYF.

The CDR3 coding sequence is TGTGCCAGTAGTCTACTAGCGGGGGGTCAAGAGACCCAGTACTTC. Translated: CASSLLAGGQETQYF. The chain combines TRBV19 with TRBJ2-5, with 12 bases identical to TRBD2. The CDR3 length is 15 residues. Trimming at V came to 5 bases and at J to 2 bases, leaving 3 bases not matched to a gene. Germline V gene lookup returns CDR1 LNHDA and CDR2 SQIVND (reference sequence).

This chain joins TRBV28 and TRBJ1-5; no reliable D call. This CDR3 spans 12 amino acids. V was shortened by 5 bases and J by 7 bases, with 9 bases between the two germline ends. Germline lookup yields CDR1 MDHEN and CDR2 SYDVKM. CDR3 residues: CASSVLRQPQHF. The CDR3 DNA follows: TGTGCCAGCAGTGTGTTACGGCAGCCCCAGCATTTT.

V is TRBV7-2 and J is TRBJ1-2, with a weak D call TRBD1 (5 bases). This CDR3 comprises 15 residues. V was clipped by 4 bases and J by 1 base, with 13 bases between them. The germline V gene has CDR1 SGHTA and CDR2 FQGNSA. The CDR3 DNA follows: TGTGCCAGCAGCTACGGGACTTCTGGTAACTATGGCTACACCTTC. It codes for CASSYGTSGNYGYTF.

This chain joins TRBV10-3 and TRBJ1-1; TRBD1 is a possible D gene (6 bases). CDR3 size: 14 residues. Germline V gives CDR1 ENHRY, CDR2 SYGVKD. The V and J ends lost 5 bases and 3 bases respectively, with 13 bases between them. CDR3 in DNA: TGTGCCATCAGTAGAACAGGGCTAGACACTGAAGCTTTCTTT. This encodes CAISRTGLDTEAFF.

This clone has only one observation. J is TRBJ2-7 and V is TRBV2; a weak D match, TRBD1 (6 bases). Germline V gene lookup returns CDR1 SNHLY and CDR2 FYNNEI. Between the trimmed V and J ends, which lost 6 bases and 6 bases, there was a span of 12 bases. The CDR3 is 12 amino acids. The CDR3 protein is CASRSYRVEQYF. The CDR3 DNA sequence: TGTGCCAGCAGATCATACAGGGTCGAGCAGTACTTC.

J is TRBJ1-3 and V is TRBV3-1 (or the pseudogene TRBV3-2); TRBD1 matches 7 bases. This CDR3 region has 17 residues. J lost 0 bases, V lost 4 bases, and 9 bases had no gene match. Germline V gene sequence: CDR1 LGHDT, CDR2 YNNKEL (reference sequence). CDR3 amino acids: CASSPTGQASSGNTIYF. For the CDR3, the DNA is TGTGCCAGCAGCCCCACCGGACAGGCGAGCTCTGGAAACACCATATATTTT.

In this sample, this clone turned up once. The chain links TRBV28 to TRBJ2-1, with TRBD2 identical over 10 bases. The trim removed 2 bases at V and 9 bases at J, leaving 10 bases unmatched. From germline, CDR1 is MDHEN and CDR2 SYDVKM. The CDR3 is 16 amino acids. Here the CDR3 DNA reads TGTGCCAGCAGTTTACCTAGCGGGGGACTTTCACTTGAGCAGTTCTTC. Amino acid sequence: CASSLPSGGLSLEQFF.

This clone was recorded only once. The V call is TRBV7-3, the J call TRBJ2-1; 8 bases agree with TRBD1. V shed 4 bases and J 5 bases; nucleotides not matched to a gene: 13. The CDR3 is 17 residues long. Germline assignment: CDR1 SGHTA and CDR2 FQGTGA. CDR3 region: CASSSSRGQITHNEQFF. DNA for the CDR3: TGTGCCAGCAGCTCCTCCAGGGGGCAAATCACACACAATGAGCAGTTCTTC.

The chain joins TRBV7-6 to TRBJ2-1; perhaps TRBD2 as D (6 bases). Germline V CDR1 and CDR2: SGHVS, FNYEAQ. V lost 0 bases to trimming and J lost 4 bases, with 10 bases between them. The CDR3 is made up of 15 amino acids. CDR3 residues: CASSLASSGYNEQFF. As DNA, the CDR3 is TGTGCCAGCAGCTTAGCGTCCAGCGGGTACAATGAGCAGTTCTTC.

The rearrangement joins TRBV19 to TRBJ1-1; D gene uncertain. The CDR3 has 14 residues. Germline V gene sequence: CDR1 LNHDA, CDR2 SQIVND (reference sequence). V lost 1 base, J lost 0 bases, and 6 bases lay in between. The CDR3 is CASSIGSMNTEAFF. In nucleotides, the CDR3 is TGTGCCAGTAGTATAGGGTCTATGAACACTGAAGCTTTCTTT. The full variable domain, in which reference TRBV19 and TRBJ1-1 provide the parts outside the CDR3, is DGGITQSPKYLFRKEGQNVTLSCEQNLNHDAMYWYRQDPGQGLRLIYYSQIVNDFQKGDIAEGYSVSREKKESFPLTVTSAQKNPTAFYLCASSIGSMNTEAFFGQGTRLTVV.

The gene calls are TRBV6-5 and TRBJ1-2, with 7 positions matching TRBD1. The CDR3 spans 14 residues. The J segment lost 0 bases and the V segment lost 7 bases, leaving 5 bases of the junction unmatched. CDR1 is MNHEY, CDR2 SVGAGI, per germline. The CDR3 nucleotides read TGTGCCAGCACCCTTACAGGGGCTAACTATGGCTACACCTTC. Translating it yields CASTLTGANYGYTF.

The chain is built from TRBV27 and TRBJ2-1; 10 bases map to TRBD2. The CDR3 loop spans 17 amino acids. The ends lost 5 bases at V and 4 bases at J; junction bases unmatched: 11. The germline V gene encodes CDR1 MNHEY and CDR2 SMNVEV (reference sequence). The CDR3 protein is CASSPQAALAGYNEQFF. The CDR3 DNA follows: TGTGCCAGCAGTCCCCAGGCGGCACTAGCGGGGTACAATGAGCAGTTCTTC.

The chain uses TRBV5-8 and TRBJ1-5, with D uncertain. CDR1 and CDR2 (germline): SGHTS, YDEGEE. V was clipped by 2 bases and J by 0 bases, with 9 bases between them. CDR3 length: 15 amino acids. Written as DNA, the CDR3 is TGTGCCAGCAGCTTCGACATCACTAGCAATCAGCCCCAGCATTTT. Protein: CASSFDITSNQPQHF.

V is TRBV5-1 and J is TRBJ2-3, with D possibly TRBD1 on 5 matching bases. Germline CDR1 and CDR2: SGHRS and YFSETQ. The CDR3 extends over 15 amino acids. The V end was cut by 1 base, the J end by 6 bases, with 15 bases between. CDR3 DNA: TGCGCCAGCAGCTTGTCAGGGTTGAGCCAGGATACGCAGTATTTT. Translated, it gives CASSLSGLSQDTQYF.